The 22 T cell receptor beta chains below come from one sample, sequenced in a study of cytomegalovirus exposure and HLA in healthy donors. This PCR relied on a set of 60 Vbeta primers and 13 Jbeta primers. Data came from immunoSEQ multiplex PCR; TCRdb stores just in-frame clones and leaves some out. In the table there are over 150,000 clones, over 70% of which are singletons. Source material: PBMCs. All receptors derive from a man aged 25 to 40 in good health and CMV-seropositive.

V gene TRBV6-5 combines with J gene TRBJ1-3, with D tentatively TRBD1 (5 bases). V lost 4 bases and J 0 bases, leaving 10 bases between the germline ends. Germline lookup yields CDR1 MNHEY and CDR2 SVGAGI. The CDR3 runs to 15 residues. CDR3 amino acids: CASSSIQGSGNTIYF. CDR3 nucleotide sequence: TGTGCCAGCAGTTCAATCCAGGGCTCTGGAAACACCATATATTTT.

The chain carries TRBV7-8 and TRBJ2-7, with 10 nucleotides matching TRBD2. The V and J ends lost 6 bases and 1 base, in that order; junction bases with no gene match: 12. Germline values: CDR1 SGHVS, CDR2 FQNEAQ. The CDR3 consists of 17 residues. The CDR3 DNA sequence: TGTGCCAGCAGACCTCTAGCGGGAGAGGGCACTTCCTACGAGCAGTACTTC. Its translation is CASRPLAGEGTSYEQYF.

This clone was picked up a small number of times. The V and J genes are TRBV5-4 and TRBJ1-4, with TRBD1 identical over 7 bases. The CDR3 extends over 15 amino acids. With 6 bases clipped from V and 7 bases from J, the junction kept 12 bases outside the gene matches. Germline V CDR1 and CDR2: SGHNT, YYREEE (reference sequence). The CDR3 region is CASTSDPGGFEKLFF. For the CDR3, the DNA is TGTGCCAGCACCTCTGATCCAGGGGGGTTTGAAAAACTGTTTTTT.

The chain combines TRBV28 with TRBJ2-3, with 7 nucleotides matching TRBD1. V gave up 3 bases and J gave up 0 bases; unmatched junction bases: 3. Per the germline V gene, CDR1 is MDHEN and CDR2 is SYDVKM. The CDR3 is made up of 15 amino acids. CDR3 region: CASSFQGDSTDTQYF. CDR3 in DNA: TGTGCCAGCAGTTTCCAGGGGGATAGCACAGATACGCAGTATTTT.

The rearrangement uses TRBV4-2 and TRBJ2-7; TRBD1 matches at 10 bases. The CDR3 runs 16 residues. Germline values: CDR1 LGHNA, CDR2 YNFKEQ. Losses at the gene ends were 4 bases for V and 2 bases for J; bases not matched to a gene: 8. The CDR3 DNA follows: TGTGCCAGCAGCCTTAGCAGGGGACAGGGGACCTACGAGCAGTACTTC. Its translation is CASSLSRGQGTYEQYF.

The CDR3 here is CAITRGGDTEAFF. The CDR3 nucleotides are TGTGCCATCACCCGGGGGGGGGACACTGAAGCTTTCTTT. The V call is TRBV10-3, the J call TRBJ1-1, with D maybe TRBD1 (5 bases). V was cut by 7 bases and J by 3 bases, with 12 bases left in between. Germline V gene sequence: CDR1 ENHRY, CDR2 SYGVKD. This CDR3 is built from 13 residues.

This sequence joins TRBV7-8 and TRBJ1-1; no clear D gene. Trimming shortened V by 0 bases and J by 3 bases, and 14 bases separated the two germline ends. The CDR3 loop spans 16 amino acids. Per the germline V gene, CDR1 is SGHVS and CDR2 is FQNEAQ. The CDR3 DNA reads as TGTGCCAGCAGCTTAGCGCGGTTGGAGTCGGACACTGAAGCTTTCTTT. The encoded protein is CASSLARLESDTEAFF.

The CDR3 bases are TGTGCCATCAGTGGAGACCCCCGGGTGGAGTTCTTC. Its translation: CAISGDPRVEFF. The J gene is TRBJ2-1, the V gene TRBV10-3; no definite D call. The V gene lost 4 bases and the J gene lost 14 bases, with 15 bases spanning the gap. The CDR3 covers 12 residues. Germline V lookup: CDR1 ENHRY, CDR2 SYGVKD.

The genes are TRBV5-8 and TRBJ1-4, with 7 positions matching TRBD1. The junction had 4 bases not matched to a gene; V was cut back by 2 bases and J by 6 bases. Germline V gives CDR1 SGHTS, CDR2 YDEGEE. The CDR3 extends over 14 amino acids. CDR3 sequence (DNA): TGTGCCAGCAGCTTTGGGACAGCGTATGAAAAACTGTTTTTT. It translates to CASSFGTAYEKLFF.

This chain connects TRBV9 to TRBJ2-3; 7 nucleotides match TRBD2. In germline, CDR1 is SGDLS, CDR2 YYNGEE. The CDR3 has 18 amino acids. V lost 0 bases, J lost 0 bases, and 10 bases stayed unmatched. CDR3 protein: CASSVEVGLPESTDTQYF. The CDR3 DNA is TGTGCCAGCAGCGTAGAAGTGGGACTACCAGAAAGCACAGATACGCAGTATTTT.

The sample holds a few counts of this clone. V usage is TRBV5-1 and J usage is TRBJ1-4, with D unresolved. The germline V and J ends were trimmed by 4 bases and 5 bases, with 12 bases remaining between them. The CDR3 is made up of 14 amino acids. Germline V gives CDR1 SGHRS, CDR2 YFSETQ. CDR3: CASSLNSQNEKLFF. The DNA of the CDR3 is TGCGCCAGCAGCCTGAACAGTCAAAATGAAAAACTGTTTTTT.

There are a few counts of this clone. This rearrangement joins TRBV7-2 to TRBJ1-1, with D unresolved. The CDR3 loop spans 15 amino acids. V was clipped by 1 base and J by 0 bases, with 9 bases between them. CDR1 and CDR2 from the germline V gene are SGHTA and FQGNSA. CDR3 nucleotides: TGTGCCAGCAGCTTAGGGGAGCGAATGAACACTGAAGCTTTCTTT. Protein: CASSLGERMNTEAFF.

V gene TRBV2 combines with J gene TRBJ2-5, with 9 bases matching TRBD2. The J call may be faulty, since TRBJ2-7 better matches the DNA end. CDR3 length: 15 amino acids. The germline V gene encodes CDR1 SNHLY and CDR2 FYNNEI. The CDR3: CASSDGSGSFYEQYF. CDR3 DNA sequence: TGTGCCAGCAGTGATGGTAGCGGGAGTTTCTACGAGCAGTACTTC.

This sequence joins TRBV29-1 and TRBJ2-1; 7 bases align to TRBD1. The CDR3 sequence is 14 residues long. CDR1 and CDR2 from the germline V gene are SQVTM and ANQGSEA. V gave up 6 bases and J gave up 3 bases; unmatched junction bases: 8. CDR3 residues: CSVGTGDSYNEQFF. The CDR3 bases are TGCAGCGTCGGTACTGGGGACAGCTACAATGAGCAGTTCTTC.

This rearrangement joins TRBV5-4 to TRBJ2-1; D is possibly TRBD2 (6 bases). The V gene's germline CDR1 is SGHNT and CDR2 YYREEE (reference sequence). The V end was cut by 0 bases, the J end by 0 bases, with 7 bases between. CDR3 length: 15 residues. The CDR3 nucleotides are TGTGCCAGCAGCTTGGTCGGGAGCTCCTACAATGAGCAGTTCTTC. This gives the protein CASSLVGSSYNEQFF.

This chain connects TRBV19 to TRBJ1-2; possibly TRBD1 for D (5 bases). The V gene lost 10 bases and the J gene lost 2 bases, with 17 bases spanning the gap. This CDR3 has 14 amino acids. The germline gives CDR1 LNHDA, CDR2 SQIVND (reference sequence). The CDR3 protein is CATTSPGENYGYTF. CDR3 DNA sequence: TGTGCCACTACCTCCCCGGGGGAGAACTATGGCTACACCTTC. The whole variable domain, filled in from reference TRBV19 and TRBJ1-2, reads DGGITQSPKYLFRKEGQNVTLSCEQNLNHDAMYWYRQDPGQGLRLIYYSQIVNDFQKGDIAEGYSVSREKKESFPLTVTSAQKNPTAFYLCATTSPGENYGYTFGSGTRLTVV.

The chain has TRBV29-1 and TRBJ2-1, with 10 positions matching TRBD2. J was trimmed by 12 bases and V by 6 bases; bases with no gene match: 11. CDR1 is SQVTM and CDR2 is ANQGSEA in the germline V gene. The CDR3 is made up of 13 amino acids. Here the CDR3 DNA reads TGCAGCGTCCCCCTAGCGGGAGAGGGAGGGCAGTTCTTC. Amino acid sequence: CSVPLAGEGGQFF.

In this sample, this clone turned up a few times. This chain joins TRBV30 and TRBJ1-5, with 10 bases aligning to TRBD1. The CDR3 length is 17 residues. In germline, CDR1 is GTSNPN, CDR2 SVGIG (reference sequence). J gave up 0 bases and V 3 bases, and 8 bases lay outside the gene matches. CDR3 region: CAWSLGTGEYSNQPQHF. Written as DNA, the CDR3 is TGTGCCTGGAGCCTCGGGACAGGGGAATATAGCAATCAGCCCCAGCATTTT.

V gene TRBV29-1 combines with J gene TRBJ2-1; TRBD2 agrees at 13 bases. This CDR3 has 14 amino acids. The V and J ends lost 4 bases and 4 bases, in that order; junction bases with no gene match: 1. In germline, CDR1 is SQVTM, CDR2 ANQGSEA. The CDR3 protein is CSVGGLAGYNEQFF. CDR3 bases: TGCAGCGTTGGGGGACTAGCGGGGTACAATGAGCAGTTCTTC.

This chain joins TRBV15 and TRBJ2-1; 9 nucleotides line up with TRBD2. Germline trimming cut 5 bases from V and 8 bases from J; bases unmatched to any gene: 16. Per the germline V gene, CDR1 is LNHNV and CDR2 is YYDKDF (reference sequence). The CDR3 has 17 residues. In nucleotides, the CDR3 is TGTGCCACCAGCCACCGACTAGCGGATCCTCTCGGCCATGAGCAGTTCTTC. Protein sequence: CATSHRLADPLGHEQFF.

This rearrangement joins TRBV14 to TRBJ2-7, with D perhaps TRBD1 (5 bases). Germline V lookup: CDR1 SGHDN, CDR2 FVKESK. This CDR3 spans 12 amino acids. Trimming cost V 3 bases and J 3 bases, with 6 bases left between them. CDR3 sequence reads: CASSQTDYEQYF. The CDR3 DNA sequence: TGTGCCAGCAGCCAGACAGACTACGAGCAGTACTTC.

The V and J genes are TRBV18 and TRBJ2-1, with a possible D match to TRBD2 (5 bases). Germline CDR1 KGHSH, CDR2 LQKENI. Trimming cost V 2 bases and J 0 bases, with 20 bases left between them. The CDR3 runs to 19 residues. DNA for the CDR3: TGTGCCAGCTCACCAATCTACCTAGCTGCTGAAGGCTCCTACAATGAGCAGTTCTTC. As protein: CASSPIYLAAEGSYNEQFF.